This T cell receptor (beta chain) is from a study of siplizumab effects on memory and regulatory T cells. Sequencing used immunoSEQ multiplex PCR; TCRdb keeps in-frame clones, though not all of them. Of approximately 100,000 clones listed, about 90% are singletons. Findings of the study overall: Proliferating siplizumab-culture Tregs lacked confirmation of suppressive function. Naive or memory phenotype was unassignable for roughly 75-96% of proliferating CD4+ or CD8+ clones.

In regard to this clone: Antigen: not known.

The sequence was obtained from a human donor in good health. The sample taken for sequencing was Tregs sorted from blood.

CDR3: CASGETGQGHEQYF. The DNA of the CDR3 is TGTGCCAGCGGCGAGACGGGACAGGGCCACGAGCAGTACTTC. The chain has TRBV5-6 and TRBJ2-7, with TRBD1 identical over 9 bases. The CDR3 totals 14 residues. With 7 bases clipped from V and 5 bases from J, the junction kept 10 bases outside the gene matches. Germline lookup yields CDR1 SGHDT and CDR2 YYEEEE.